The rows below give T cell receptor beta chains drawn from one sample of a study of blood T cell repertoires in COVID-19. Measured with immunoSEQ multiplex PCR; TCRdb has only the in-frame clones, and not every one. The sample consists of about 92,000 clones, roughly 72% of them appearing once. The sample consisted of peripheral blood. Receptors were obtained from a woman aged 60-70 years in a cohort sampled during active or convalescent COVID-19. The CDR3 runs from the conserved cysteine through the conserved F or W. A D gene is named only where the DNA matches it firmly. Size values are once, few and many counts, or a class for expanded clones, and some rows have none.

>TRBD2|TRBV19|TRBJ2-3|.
CASTPSGGFTDTQYF
TGTGCCAGTACCCCTAGCGGGGGCTTCACAGATACGCAGTATTTT
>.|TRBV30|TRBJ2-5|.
CAWSAGVQETQYF
TGTGCCTGGAGTGCGGGGGTCCAAGAGACCCAGTACTTC
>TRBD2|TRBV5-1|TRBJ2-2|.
CASTSMGGGSTGELFF
TGCGCCAGCACCTCAATGGGCGGGGGGTCCACCGGGGAGCTGTTTTTT
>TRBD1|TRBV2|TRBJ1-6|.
CASSEDGGQGDSPLHF
TGTGCCAGCAGTGAAGATGGGGGTCAGGGGGATTCACCCCTCCACTTT
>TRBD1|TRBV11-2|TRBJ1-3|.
CASSMTTGAGNTIYF
TGTGCCAGCAGCATGACGACAGGGGCTGGAAACACCATATATTTT
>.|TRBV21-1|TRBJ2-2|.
CASVDSGGHRGLFF
TGTGCCAGCGTCGATAGCGGAGGACACCGGGGGCTGTTTTTT
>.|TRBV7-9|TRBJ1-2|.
CASSLYGGGPNGYTF
TGTGCCAGCAGCTTATATGGGGGGGGGCCCAATGGCTACACCTTC
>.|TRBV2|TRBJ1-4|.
CASTSSNEKLFF
TGTGCCAGCACCTCCTCGAATGAAAAACTGTTTTTT
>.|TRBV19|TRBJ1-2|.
CASSIDSYYGYTF
TGTGCCAGTAGTATCGACAGCTACTATGGCTACACCTTC
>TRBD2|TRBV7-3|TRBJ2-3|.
CASSPGTSGDGDTQYF
TGTGCCAGCAGCCCCGGGACTAGCGGTGATGGGGATACGCAGTATTTT
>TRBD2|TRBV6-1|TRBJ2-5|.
CASSEGLRPGLAGVDQETQYF
TGTGCCAGCAGTGAAGGCTTGCGACCGGGACTAGCGGGGGTTGACCAAGAGACCCAGTACTTC
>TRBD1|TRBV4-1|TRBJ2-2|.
CASRRTGVNGELFF
TGCGCCAGCCGAAGGACAGGGGTGAACGGGGAGCTGTTTTTT
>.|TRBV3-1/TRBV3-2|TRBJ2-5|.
CASSLRTGGAETQYF
TGTGCCAGCAGCCTAAGGACGGGGGGCGCGGAGACCCAGTACTTC
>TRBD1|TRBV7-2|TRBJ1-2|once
CASSLGGTAGYTF
TGTGCCAGCAGCTTAGGGGGGACAGCTGGCTACACCTTC
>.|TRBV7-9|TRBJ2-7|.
CASSPRGGNSYEQYF
TGTGCCAGCAGCCCCAGGGGTGGGAACTCCTACGAGCAGTACTTC
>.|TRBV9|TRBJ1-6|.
CASSAGGRQNSPLHF
TGTGCCAGCAGCGCCGGGGGGCGCCAGAATTCACCCCTCCACTTT
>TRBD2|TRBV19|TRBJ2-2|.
CASSIVVAGGANTGELFF
TGTGCCAGTAGTATAGTGGTAGCGGGGGGCGCGAACACCGGGGAGCTGTTTTTT
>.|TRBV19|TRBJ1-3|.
CASSIYPGNTIYF
TGTGCCAGTAGTATATATCCTGGAAACACCATATATTTT
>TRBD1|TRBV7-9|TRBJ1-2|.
CASSLRGQGGSYTF
TGTGCCAGCAGCTTAAGGGGACAGGGCGGCAGCTACACCTTC
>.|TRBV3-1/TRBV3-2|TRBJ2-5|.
CASSHLGRETQYF
TGTGCCAGCAGCCATTTGGGCAGAGAGACCCAGTACTTC
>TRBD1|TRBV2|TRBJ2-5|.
CASNRMDRLQETQYF
TGTGCCAGCAATCGTATGGACAGGCTGCAAGAGACCCAGTACTTC
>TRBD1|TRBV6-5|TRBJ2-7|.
CASSLDRGYEQYF
TGTGCCAGCAGTCTTGACAGGGGGTACGAGCAGTACTTC
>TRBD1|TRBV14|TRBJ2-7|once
CASSQGDRSNYEQYF
TGTGCCAGCAGCCAAGGGGACAGGTCAAACTACGAGCAGTACTTC
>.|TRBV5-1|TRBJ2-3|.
CASSLTGAGVKDTQYF
TGCGCCAGCAGCCTCACAGGCGCAGGGGTGAAAGATACGCAGTATTTT
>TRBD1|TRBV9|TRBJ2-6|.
CASSVDSSGTGGAGANVLTF
TGTGCCAGCAGCGTAGATTCTTCCGGGACAGGGGGCGCTGGGGCCAACGTCCTGACTTTC
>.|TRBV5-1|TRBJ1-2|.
CASSSLANYGYTF
TGCGCCAGCAGCTCTCTAGCTAACTATGGCTACACCTTC
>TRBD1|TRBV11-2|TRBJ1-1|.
CASSLESAGGTEAFF
TGTGCCAGCAGCTTAGAGTCTGCAGGGGGCACTGAAGCTTTCTTT
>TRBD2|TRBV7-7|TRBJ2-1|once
CASSPGGGGHNEQFF
TGTGCTAGCAGCCCCGGGGGGGGCGGCCACAATGAGCAGTTCTTC
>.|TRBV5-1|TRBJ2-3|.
CASSLTGAASTDTQYF
TGCGCCAGCAGCTTGACGGGTGCGGCTAGCACAGATACGCAGTATTTT
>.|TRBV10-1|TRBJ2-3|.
CASSEGGQGNTDTQYF
TGCGCCAGCAGTGAAGGTGGGCAGGGGAACACAGATACGCAGTATTTT
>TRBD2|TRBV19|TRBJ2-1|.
CASRLFSAGGVDNEQFF
TGTGCCAGTAGACTATTCTCGGCGGGGGGGGTAGACAATGAGCAGTTCTTC
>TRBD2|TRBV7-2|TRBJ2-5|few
CASSERLAGGSRQETQYF
TGTGCCAGCAGCGAAAGACTAGCGGGGGGTTCTAGGCAGGAGACCCAGTACTTC
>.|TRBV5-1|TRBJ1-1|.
CASSFLGGFNTEAFF
TGCGCCAGCAGCTTTCTAGGTGGTTTTAACACTGAAGCTTTCTTT
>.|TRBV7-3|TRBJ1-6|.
CASSPNGARGSPLHF
TGTGCCAGCAGCCCTAATGGGGCTCGGGGGTCACCCCTCCACTTT
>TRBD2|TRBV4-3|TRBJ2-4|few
CASSPGLAGAKIAKNIQYF
TGCGCCAGCAGCCCGGGACTAGCGGGGGCCAAAATAGCCAAAAACATTCAGTACTTC
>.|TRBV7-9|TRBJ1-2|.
CASSNLDRGYTF
TGTGCCAGCAGCAACCTCGACAGGGGCTACACCTTC
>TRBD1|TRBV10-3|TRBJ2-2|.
CAIIRQGSGELFF
TGTGCCATCATCAGACAGGGCTCCGGGGAGCTGTTTTTT
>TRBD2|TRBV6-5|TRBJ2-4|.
CATSRDFAGGNIQYF
TGTGCCACCTCAAGGGACTTCGCGGGGGGAAACATTCAGTACTTC
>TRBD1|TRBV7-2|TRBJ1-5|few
CASRLQGQPQHF
TGTGCCAGCAGATTACAGGGGCAGCCCCAGCATTTT
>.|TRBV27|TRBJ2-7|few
CASSLTGEYEQYF
TGTGCCAGCAGTTTAACAGGCGAATACGAGCAGTACTTC
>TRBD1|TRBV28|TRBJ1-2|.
CASSFGQGSYGYTF
TGTGCCAGCAGTTTCGGACAGGGTTCCTATGGCTACACCTTC
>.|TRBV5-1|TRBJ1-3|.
CASSLSPGGSSGNTIYF
TGCGCCAGCAGCTTGTCCCCCGGAGGGAGCTCGGGAAACACCATATATTTT
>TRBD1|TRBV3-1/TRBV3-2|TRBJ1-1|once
CASSFRGPMNTEAFF
TGTGCCAGCAGTTTCAGGGGGCCTATGAACACTGAAGCTTTCTTT
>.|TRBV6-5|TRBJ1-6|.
CASSYRTADNSPLHF
TGTGCCAGCAGTTACCGGACAGCGGATAATTCACCCCTCCACTTT
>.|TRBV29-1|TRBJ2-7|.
CSVDWGPGEQYF
TGCAGCGTTGACTGGGGCCCGGGCGAGCAGTACTTC
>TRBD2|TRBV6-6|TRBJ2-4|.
CASSYLGGEDGIQYF
TGTGCCAGCAGTTACCTTGGGGGGGAGGATGGCATTCAGTACTTC
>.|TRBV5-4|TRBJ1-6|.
CASSSGDEGNSPLHF
TGTGCCAGCAGCTCGGGGGACGAAGGCAATTCACCCCTCCACTTT
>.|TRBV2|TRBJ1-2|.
CASSNIDTYGYTF
TGTGCCAGCAGTAACATAGACACCTATGGCTACACCTTC
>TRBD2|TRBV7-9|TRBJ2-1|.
CASSPGASGGAGYNEQFF
TGTGCCAGCAGCCCAGGGGCTAGCGGGGGGGCTGGCTACAATGAGCAGTTCTTC
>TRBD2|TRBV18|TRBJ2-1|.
CASSPTGTSGGGEQFF
TGTGCCAGCTCACCTACCGGGACTAGCGGGGGAGGTGAGCAGTTCTTC
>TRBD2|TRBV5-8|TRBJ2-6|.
CASSLLAGVSGANVLTF
TGTGCCAGCAGCTTACTAGCGGGGGTCTCTGGGGCCAACGTCCTGACTTTC
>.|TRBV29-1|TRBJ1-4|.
CSVIGAPTNEKLFF
TGCAGCGTTATTGGGGCCCCAACTAATGAAAAACTGTTTTTT
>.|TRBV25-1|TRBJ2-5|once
CASSDRVETQYF
TGTGCCAGCAGTGACAGGGTAGAGACCCAGTACTTC
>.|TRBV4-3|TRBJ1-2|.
CASSQDRGRNYGYTF
TGCGCCAGCAGCCAAGACAGGGGCCGCAACTATGGCTACACCTTC
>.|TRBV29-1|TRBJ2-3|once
CSVDHQGTSTDTQYF
TGCAGCGTGGACCATCAGGGAACTAGCACAGATACGCAGTATTTT